One sample yielded the 10 T cell receptor beta chains listed below, sequenced in a study of blood T cell repertoires in COVID-19 (dated by TCRdb to about 2020). Receptors were amplified or captured by the immunoSEQ multiplex PCR assay. TCRdb holds this immuneACCESS table with in-frame rearrangements only. Some clones are missing; in checked studies, unresolved V genes explain under half, and the rest has no known cause. In this sample the table shows about 34,000 clones, approximately 92% of which occur a single time. Clones ranked in the top ten supply 4.5% to 7% of the sample. The sequencing input was peripheral blood. Receptors originate from a woman at least 80 years old with acute or convalescent COVID-19.

This clone was counted a single time. The V call is TRBV7-6, the J call TRBJ2-3; 7 positions agree with TRBD2. The CDR3 covers 15 residues. Germline assignment: CDR1 SGHVS and CDR2 FNYEAQ. The V segment lost 5 bases and the J segment 0 bases; nucleotides outside the gene matches: 5. The CDR3 loop is CASSLTGGSTDTQYF. The CDR3 nucleotides are TGTGCCAGCAGCCTTACCGGGGGGAGCACAGATACGCAGTATTTT.

The V call is TRBV6-5, the J call TRBJ1-1; no firm D call. Germline values: CDR1 MNHEY, CDR2 SVGAGI. Trimming took 0 bases from V and 1 from J, leaving 6 bases between them. The CDR3 is 14 amino acids. The CDR3 bases are TGTGCCAGCAGTTACTCGATTAGGAACACTGAAGCTTTCTTT. Translation: CASSYSIRNTEAFF.

The CDR3 DNA sequence: TGTGCCAGCAGTGAAAGGGGTCAAAGGTCCCAGCATTTT. Encoded protein: CASSERGQRSQHF. The V call is TRBV6-1, the J call TRBJ1-5, with a possible D match to TRBD1 (5 bases). The V and J ends lost 2 bases and 11 bases respectively, with 13 bases between them. Germline-derived CDR1 and CDR2 are MNHNS and SASEGT. The CDR3 is 13 amino acids.

The chain links TRBV24-1 to TRBJ2-2; TRBD2 matches 10 bases. The CDR3 runs to 15 residues. V shed 10 bases, J shed 5 bases, and the junction held 9 bases outside the gene matches. Germline lookup yields CDR1 KGHDR and CDR2 SFDVKD. The CDR3, as DNA: TGTGCCACTAAGAGCGGGGGGGCGCAGACCGGGGAGCTGTTTTTT. This codes for CATKSGGAQTGELFF.

The chain employs TRBV19 and TRBJ1-1; TRBD1 agrees at 8 bases. The length of the CDR3 is 14 residues. The germline V gene has CDR1 LNHDA and CDR2 SQIVND (reference sequence). Germline trimming cut 5 bases from V and 5 bases from J; bases unmatched to any gene: 7. CDR3 nucleotides: TGTGCCAGTAGTGCCCGACAGGGGCTGACTGAAGCTTTCTTT. It is translated as CASSARQGLTEAFF. Together with reference TRBV19 and TRBJ1-1, the CDR3 gives the full variable domain: DGGITQSPKYLFRKEGQNVTLSCEQNLNHDAMYWYRQDPGQGLRLIYYSQIVNDFQKGDIAEGYSVSREKKESFPLTVTSAQKNPTAFYLCASSARQGLTEAFFGQGTRLTVV.

The chain employs TRBV7-8 and TRBJ2-2; D may be TRBD1 (5 bases). The V end was cut by 2 bases, the J end by 7 bases, with 17 bases between. The CDR3 consists of 16 residues. CDR1 is SGHVS, CDR2 FQNEAQ, per germline. In DNA form, the CDR3 reads TGTGCCAGCAGCTTAAGGCAGGGAATGGGTATCGGGGAGCTGTTTTTT. Encoded protein: CASSLRQGMGIGELFF.

The chain links TRBV9 to TRBJ1-2, with TRBD1 identical over 7 bases. V lost 0 bases and J lost 5; bases outside the gene matches: 10. Per the germline V gene, CDR1 is SGDLS and CDR2 is YYNGEE. This CDR3 comprises 16 residues. The chain's CDR3 is CASSVDIKGAHYGYTF. Written as DNA, the CDR3 is TGTGCCAGCAGCGTAGATATTAAGGGGGCCCATTATGGCTACACCTTC.

The J gene is TRBJ2-3, the V gene TRBV5-1, with 15 bases lining up with TRBD2. Germline CDR1 reads SGHRS; CDR2 reads YFSETQ. The CDR3 length is 20 residues. The V segment lost 4 bases and the J segment 1 base; nucleotides outside the gene matches: 13. The CDR3 region is CASSRGTSGGPTAGTDTQYF. CDR3 coding DNA: TGCGCCAGCAGCAGAGGGACTAGCGGGGGGCCGACAGCGGGCACAGATACGCAGTATTTT.

This chain uses TRBV6-4 with TRBJ2-2; 8 positions match TRBD1. CDR3 size: 15 residues. Germline V gene sequence: CDR1 MRHNA, CDR2 SNTAGT. With 6 bases clipped from V and 4 bases from J, the junction kept 7 bases outside the gene matches. The CDR3, as DNA: TGTGCCAGCAGAAATGACAGGGGAAGCACCGGGGAGCTGTTTTTT. Encoded protein: CASRNDRGSTGELFF.

The genes are TRBV9 and TRBJ1-6, with 9 positions matching TRBD1. V was clipped by 4 bases and J by 7 bases; unmatched bases: 6. CDR3 length equals 15 residues. From germline, CDR1 is SGDLS and CDR2 YYNGEE. The CDR3 spells CASSPRQGGNSPLHF. CDR3 sequence (DNA): TGTGCCAGCAGCCCAAGACAGGGGGGAAATTCACCCCTCCACTTT. The entire variable domain, with the rest obtained from reference TRBV9 and TRBJ1-6, is as follows: DSGVTQTPKHLITATGQRVTLRCSPRSGDLSVYWYQQSLDQGLQFLIQYYNGEERAKGNILERFSAQQFPDLHSELNLSSLELGDSALYFCASSPRQGGNSPLHFGNGTRLTVT.